This T cell receptor beta chain was recorded in a study of shared clonotypes between healthy human individuals. Unsorted samples drew genomic DNA from roughly 96 million PBMCs. This was a deep-level run. Only in-frame clones appear in the TCRdb table, and some are missing; sequencing was by immunoSEQ multiplex PCR. The profile covers hundreds of thousands of clones, with more than 75% appearing a single time and less than 15% taken by the ten largest. The CDR3 has 16 residues. Trimming at V came to 3 bases and at J to 4 bases, leaving 10 bases not matched to a gene. Germline lookup yields CDR1 GTSNPN and CDR2 SVGIG (reference sequence). This clone has a handful of counts.

The V call is TRBV30, the J call TRBJ2-4, with 9 bases identical to TRBD1. This TCR was sampled from a woman in her thirties or forties in good health. Some clones in this sample may be carry-over from other donors' samples. Material: PBMCs. For the CDR3, the DNA is TGTGCCTGGAGAAGGGCAGACAGGGGGTTTAAAAACATTCAGTACTTC. Translation gives CAWRRADRGFKNIQYF.